This TCR beta chain was documented in a study of radiation and T cells in renal cell carcinoma. The sample's time point: blood 4 weeks post-SBRT, at nephrectomy. Treatment of the sample: 15 Gy SBRT to primary tumor, nephrectomy 4 weeks later. Nephrectomy followed 15 Gy stereotactic body radiation by 4 weeks. Serial blood draws occurred at baseline and 2 and 4 weeks post-SBRT. The patient's renal cell carcinoma had clear cell pathology. Germline assignment: CDR1 MNHNS and CDR2 SASEGT. The CDR3 extends over 14 amino acids. The V and J ends lost 6 bases and 0 bases respectively, with 11 bases between them. Study-wide results and caveats: From baseline, blood top tumor clonotypes peaked at 2 weeks post-radiation.

This table comes from immunoSEQ multiplex PCR, and its TCRdb copy is limited to in-frame clones, with some not included. The sample shows 50,000 to 65,000 clones, roughly 80% of them seen only once. This clone was detected a few times. Antigen: not known. Distinct nucleotide sequences in the sample also encode this CDR3. This rearrangement joins TRBV6-1 to TRBJ1-2; tentatively, D is TRBD1 (5 bases). This clonotype originated in a man aged 55 to 70 with renal cell carcinoma. The source was blood, collected from a patient whose treatment included radiotherapy and nephrectomy. CDR3 residues: CASSPDRANYGYTF. For the CDR3, the DNA is TGTGCCAGCAGCCCTGACAGAGCTAACTATGGCTACACCTTC.